The rows below give T cell receptor beta chains drawn from one sample of a study of metastatic and nonmetastatic thyroid tumors. Through MiXCR, TCRdb re-clonotyped the PCR reads. This table holds 13,000 to 15,000 clones, more than 20% found once. Sequenced material: tumor tissue. These receptors all stem from a female donor with papillary thyroid cancer or a benign thyroid nodule (not recorded which). Some clones in this sample may be carry-over from other donors' samples. CDR3s include the opening cysteine and the closing phenylalanine or tryptophan. A D gene is named only where the DNA matches it firmly. The size field is filled for only some rows; it gives once, few, many or a size class.

J gene | D gene | clone size | V gene | CDR3 protein | CDR3 DNA
TRBJ2-7 | TRBD2 | many | TRBV5-4 | CASSFGTSGRGNEQYF | TGTGCCAGCAGCTTCGGGACTAGCGGGAGGGGTAACGAGCAGTACTTC
TRBJ2-1 | - | - | TRBV5-1 | CASSVGVGGLDNEQFF | TGCGCCAGCAGCGTGGGTGTGGGGGGCCTGGACAATGAGCAGTTCTTC
TRBJ1-2 | TRBD1 | - | TRBV9 | CASSEGDRSYVYTF | TGTGCCAGCAGCGAGGGGGACAGGTCATATGTTTACACCTTC
TRBJ2-7 | - | - | TRBV6-1 | CASSARGWSGDQYF | TGTGCCAGCAGTGCCCGGGGCTGGAGTGGCGATCAGTACTTC
TRBJ2-7 | TRBD1 | medium-sized | TRBV20-1 | CSARDSGVTGGTYEQYF | TGCAGTGCTAGAGATTCGGGCGTTACAGGGGGAACCTACGAGCAGTACTTC
TRBJ2-1 | TRBD2 | medium-sized | TRBV2 | CASSVEAGGTGEQFF | TGTGCCAGCAGTGTCGAAGCGGGAGGAACCGGTGAGCAGTTCTTC
TRBJ1-2 | - | few | TRBV28 | CASGRGNGGYTF | TGTGCCAGCGGGAGGGGAAATGGTGGCTACACCTTC
TRBJ2-7 | TRBD1 | - | TRBV15 | CATSTTAQLDRVRYEQYF | TGTGCCACCAGCACAACTGCCCAACTTGACAGGGTTAGGTACGAGCAGTACTTC
TRBJ1-1 | TRBD1 | many | TRBV5-4 | CASRKTGGAGDTEAFF | TGTGCCAGCAGGAAAACAGGGGGCGCGGGGGACACTGAAGCTTTCTTT
TRBJ1-2 | - | few | TRBV20-1 | CSARLQGSLNYGYTF | TGCAGTGCTAGACTTCAGGGCTCTCTTAACTATGGCTACACCTTC
TRBJ1-2 | - | - | TRBV27 | CASSTPRQGGMGGYTF | TGTGCCAGCAGTACCCCAAGACAAGGGGGAATGGGTGGCTACACCTTC
TRBJ2-1 | - | medium-sized | TRBV20-1 | CSASPFQKGGNEQFF | TGCAGTGCTAGTCCCTTTCAGAAGGGGGGGAATGAGCAGTTCTTC
TRBJ2-3 | - | many | TRBV20-1 | CSATLMPASTDTQYF | TGCAGTGCTACGCTGATGCCGGCAAGCACAGATACGCAGTATTTT
TRBJ1-1 | - | few | TRBV19 | CASSIGDWHTEAFF | TGTGCCAGTAGTATCGGGGATTGGCACACTGAAGCTTTCTTT
TRBJ2-5 | - | - | TRBV11-2 | CASRHRPWERRETQYF | TGTGCCAGCAGACACCGACCGTGGGAAAGGAGGGAGACCCAGTACTTC
TRBJ1-3 | TRBD1 | - | TRBV6-5 | CASSPTPGQGAPGNTIYF | TGTGCCAGCAGCCCCACCCCGGGACAGGGGGCGCCGGGAAACACCATATATTTT
TRBJ1-1 | - | many | TRBV18 | CASSREGNGEAFF | TGTGCCAGCTCACGAGAGGGGAACGGTGAAGCTTTCTTT
TRBJ2-5 | - | many | TRBV3-1 | CASSHPVGRTQETQYF | TGTGCCAGCAGCCACCCTGTGGGCAGAACCCAAGAGACCCAGTACTTC
TRBJ1-2 | - | - | TRBV9 | CASSVGTNSYGYTF | TGTGCCAGCAGCGTAGGGACAAACAGCTATGGCTACACCTTC
TRBJ2-3 | - | - | TRBV9 | CASSLDPSGDTQYF | TGTGCCAGCAGCTTAGATCCCTCGGGAGATACGCAGTATTTT
TRBJ2-7 | - | few | TRBV28 | CASSGGRSSYEQYF | TGTGCCAGCAGTGGTGGACGGTCATCCTACGAGCAGTACTTC
TRBJ2-7 | TRBD2 | few | TRBV2 | CASSEVCGSWYEQYF | TGTGCCAGCAGTGAAGTTTGCGGGAGCTGGTACGAGCAGTACTTC
TRBJ2-7 | TRBD2 | medium-sized | TRBV6-4 | CASSALAGDVYEQYF | TGTGCCAGCAGTGCCCTAGCGGGAGACGTCTACGAGCAGTACTTC
TRBJ2-2 | TRBD2 | many | TRBV5-1 | CASSLPGGNTGELFF | TGCGCCAGCAGCTTGCCGGGAGGGAACACCGGGGAGCTGTTTTTT
TRBJ1-3 | - | many | TRBV19 | CASSQGHPNSGNTIYF | TGTGCCAGTAGCCAGGGACATCCCAACTCTGGAAACACCATATATTTT
TRBJ2-7 | - | - | TRBV5-1 | CASAGLSSYDQYF | TGCGCCAGCGCTGGACTGAGCTCCTACGATCAGTACTTC
TRBJ2-2 | TRBD1 | few | TRBV5-1 | CASSLAGTGETGELFF | TGCGCCAGCAGCTTGGCCGGGACAGGGGAAACCGGGGAGCTGTTTTTT
TRBJ2-2 | TRBD2 | medium-sized | TRBV28 | CASSLSLAVVRGELFF | TGTGCCAGCAGTTTATCCCTAGCGGTCGTCAGAGGGGAGCTGTTTTTT
TRBJ2-7 | - | medium-sized | TRBV25-1 | CASSGQQSGPSPGTYEQYF | TGTGCCAGCAGTGGCCAACAGAGCGGCCCATCCCCGGGGACTTACGAGCAGTACTTC
TRBJ2-5 | - | - | TRBV7-2 | CVSSHYPRGPPGETQYF | TGTGTCAGCAGCCATTACCCGAGAGGCCCACCGGGGGAGACCCAGTACTTC
TRBJ2-5 | TRBD2 | many | TRBV18 | CASSLVGGPLETQYF | TGTGCCAGCTCACTCGTGGGAGGGCCCTTGGAGACCCAGTACTTC
TRBJ2-5 | TRBD2 | - | TRBV9 | CASSVGWTSGERAQYF | TGTGCCAGCAGCGTTGGGTGGACTAGCGGGGAGCGGGCCCAGTACTTC
TRBJ2-1 | TRBD2 | - | TRBV6-1 | CASIPSGRAHEQFF | TGTGCCAGCATTCCTAGCGGGAGGGCCCATGAGCAGTTCTTC
TRBJ2-1 | TRBD2 | - | TRBV20-1 | CSARDRRLAGYNDQFF | TGCAGTGCTAGAGATCGGCGGCTAGCGGGTTACAATGATCAGTTCTTC
TRBJ2-7 | TRBD1 | - | TRBV20-1 | CSARYDREYEQYF | TGCAGTGCTAGGTATGACAGGGAGTACGAGCAGTACTTC
TRBJ2-3 | TRBD2 | many | TRBV29-1 | CSAELAGGTDTQYF | TGCAGCGCGGAACTAGCGGGAGGGACAGATACGCAGTATTTT
TRBJ1-1 | - | many | TRBV7-9 | CASSSPEVIWGTEAFF | TGTGCCAGCAGCTCCCCGGAGGTCATCTGGGGGACTGAAGCTTTCTTT
TRBJ2-3 | TRBD2 | - | TRBV30 | CAWTLGGVFTDTQYF | TGTGCCTGGACCCTTGGGGGGGTTTTCACAGATACGCAGTATTTT
TRBJ2-5 | - | many | TRBV7-7 | CASSFIREKYQETQYF | TGTGCTAGCAGCTTTATCCGCGAAAAGTACCAAGAGACCCAGTACTTC
TRBJ2-1 | TRBD2 | many | TRBV9 | CASSPASGRAYNEQFF | TGTGCCAGCAGCCCGGCTAGCGGAAGGGCCTACAATGAGCAGTTCTTC
TRBJ1-2 | TRBD1 | - | TRBV7-3 | CASSLDPGGLQGYTF | TGTGCCAGCAGCTTAGATCCAGGGGGCCTGCAAGGCTACACCTTC
TRBJ1-5 | TRBD1 | medium-sized | TRBV6-1 | CASSSQGAPNQPQHF | TGTGCCAGCAGTTCTCAGGGGGCCCCCAATCAGCCCCAGCATTTT
TRBJ2-6 | - | - | TRBV20-1 | CSVPDRSGANALTF | TGCAGTGTTCCGGACAGATCGGGGGCCAACGCCCTGACTTTT
TRBJ2-7 | - | many | TRBV14 | CASSQEPLGGPLHEQYF | TGTGCCAGCAGCCAAGAGCCCCTAGGGGGGCCCTTACACGAGCAGTACTTC
TRBJ1-1 | - | few | TRBV12-5 | CASRGEMNTEAFF | TGTGCTTCCCGGGGGGAAATGAACACTGAAGCTTTCTTT
TRBJ2-7 | - | - | TRBV7-2 | CASSLASGGSYEQYF | TGTGCCAGCAGCTTAGCAAGCGGTGGCTCCTACGAGCAGTACTTC
TRBJ1-1 | TRBD1 | medium-sized | TRBV6-1 | CASSDLQGWRDTEAFF | TGTGCCAGCAGTGACCTACAGGGGTGGAGGGACACTGAAGCTTTCTTT
TRBJ1-6 | - | - | TRBV30 | CAWSTGMMRDSPLHF | TGTGCCTGGAGTACAGGGATGATGAGGGATTCACCCCTCCACTTT
TRBJ1-1 | - | - | TRBV3-1 | CVSSPGPTRAFF | TGTGTCAGCAGTCCCGGGCCCACGAGGGCTTTCTTT
TRBJ1-2 | - | - | TRBV9 | CVSSVESRAKYGYTF | TGTGTCAGCAGCGTAGAATCGCGGGCGAAGTATGGCTACACCTTC
TRBJ2-1 | - | few | TRBV7-3 | CANSLTPQGYNERFF | TGTGCCAACAGCTTAACTCCACAGGGTTACAATGAGCGGTTCTTC
TRBJ2-7 | - | medium-sized | TRBV27 | CASSLYSPLRSYEQYF | TGTGCCAGCAGTTTATATTCCCCCCTCCGGTCCTACGAGCAGTACTTC
TRBJ2-7 | - | - | TRBV6-1 | CASSETDRVHQQYF | TGTGCCAGCAGTGAAACCGATAGGGTCCACCAGCAGTACTTC
TRBJ1-1 | - | - | TRBV7-6 | CASSSPPGGAAFF | TGTGCCAGCAGCTCCCCCCCGGGGGGCGCAGCTTTCTTT
TRBJ1-2 | TRBD1 | medium-sized | TRBV28 | CATSTTGGNGYTF | TGTGCCACCTCGACGACAGGGGGCAATGGCTACACCTTC
TRBJ1-5 | - | few | TRBV28 | CASSYNQGIQPQHF | TGTGCCAGCAGTTATAATCAGGGGATACAGCCCCAGCATTTT
TRBJ1-6 | - | - | TRBV28 | CASSLLGIGGSPLHF | TGTGCCAGCAGTTTGTTAGGGATAGGTGGTTCACCCCTCCACTTT
TRBJ1-5 | - | medium-sized | TRBV6-1 | CASSERRGNQPQHF | TGTGCCAGCAGTGAAAGGCGTGGCAATCAGCCCCAGCATTTT